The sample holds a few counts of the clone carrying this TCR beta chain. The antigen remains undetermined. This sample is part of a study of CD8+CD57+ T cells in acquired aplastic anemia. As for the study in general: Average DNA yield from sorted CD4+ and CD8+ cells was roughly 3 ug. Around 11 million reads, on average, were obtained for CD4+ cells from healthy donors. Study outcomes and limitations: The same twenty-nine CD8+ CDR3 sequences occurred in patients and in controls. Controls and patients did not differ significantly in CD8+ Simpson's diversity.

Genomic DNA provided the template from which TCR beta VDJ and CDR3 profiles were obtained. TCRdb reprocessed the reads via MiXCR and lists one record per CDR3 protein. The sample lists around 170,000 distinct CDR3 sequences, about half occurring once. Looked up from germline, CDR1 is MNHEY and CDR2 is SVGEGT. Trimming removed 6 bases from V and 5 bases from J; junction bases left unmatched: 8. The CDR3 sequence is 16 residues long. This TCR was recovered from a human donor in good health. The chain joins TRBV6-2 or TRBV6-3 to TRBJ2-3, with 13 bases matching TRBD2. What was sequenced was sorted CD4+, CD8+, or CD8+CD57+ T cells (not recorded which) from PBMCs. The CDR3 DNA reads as TGTGCCAGCAGGCTCAGGACTAGCGGGAGCGGAGATACGCAGTATTTT. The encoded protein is CASRLRTSGSGDTQYF.